This paragraph covers one TCR beta chain sequence. Its specificity is not known. The study ran its PCR with 60 Vbeta and 13 Jbeta primers. Assay: immunoSEQ multiplex PCR; the TCRdb copy retains only in-frame clones and omits some. This table holds around 62,000 clones, 65% to 85% found once. This specimen belongs to a study of cytomegalovirus exposure and HLA in healthy donors. Study-wide points: Later analysis associated a missense DCLRE1C variant with TCR beta V- and J-gene trimming. Common viral pathogens were later found to be apparently linked to several of the most significant clusters.

V lost 0 bases and J 3 bases, leaving 11 bases between the germline ends. CDR1 MNHEY and CDR2 SMNVEV come from the germline V gene (reference sequence). CDR3 size: 15 residues. V gene TRBV27 combines with J gene TRBJ1-1, with D maybe TRBD1 (5 bases). The source material was PBMCs. The sequence was obtained from a woman aged 25 to 45 in good health and CMV-seronegative. The CDR3 loop is CASSLSGGYYTEAFF. The DNA of the CDR3 is TGTGCCAGCAGTTTATCGGGGGGATACTACACTGAAGCTTTCTTT.